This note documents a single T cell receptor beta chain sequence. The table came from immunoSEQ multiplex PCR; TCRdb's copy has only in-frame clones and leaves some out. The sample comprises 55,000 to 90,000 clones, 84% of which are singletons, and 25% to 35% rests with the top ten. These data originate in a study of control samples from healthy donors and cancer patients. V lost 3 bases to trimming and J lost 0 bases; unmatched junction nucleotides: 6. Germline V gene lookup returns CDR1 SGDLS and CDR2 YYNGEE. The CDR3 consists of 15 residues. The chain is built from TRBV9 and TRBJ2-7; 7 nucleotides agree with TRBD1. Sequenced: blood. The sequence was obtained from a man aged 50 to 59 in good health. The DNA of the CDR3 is TGTGCCAGCAGCGCTACTTGGACAGGCTCCTACGAGCAGTACTTC. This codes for CASSATWTGSYEQYF.